These T cell receptor beta chains were read from a single sample in a study of technical replicates of blood from several donors. Profiled with immunoSEQ multiplex PCR; TCRdb holds only in-frame clones, not every one. The profile shows 50,000 to 60,000 clones, 91% of them singletons. The specimen sequenced was PBMCs. These receptors all stem from a human donor in good health. Some clones in this sample may be carry-over from other donors' samples. Each CDR3 is given with its conserved first and last residue. Fields, in order: V gene, J gene, CDR3 length, clone size, CDR3 protein. Size is stated for part of the rows, as once, few or many counts, or as a class when the clone is expanded.

TRBV5-1	TRBJ1-1	15	NA	CASSLEGQGNTEAFF
TRBV5-4	TRBJ2-7	15	NA	CASSLGGQNLYEQYF
TRBV18	TRBJ2-7	15	NA	CASSPPNRVSYEQYF
TRBV5-6	TRBJ2-7	16	NA	CASSLIYREHSYEQYF
TRBV20-1	TRBJ2-7	11	NA	CSARERYEQYF
TRBV4-2	TRBJ2-2	18	NA	CASSHPTSGRANTGELFF
TRBV5-1	TRBJ2-7	15	NA	CASSPGTPGPYEQYF
TRBV25-1	TRBJ2-5	15	NA	CASSESRGIRETQYF
TRBV7-8	TRBJ2-1	16	NA	CASSLDRGNVLNEQFF
TRBV11-2	TRBJ2-1	15	once	CASRSLAGGRNEQFF
TRBV4-1	TRBJ1-5	16	few	CASSLSQGGRDQPQHF
TRBV7-2	TRBJ2-1	15	NA	CASSSGGTSGSEQFF
TRBV6-6	TRBJ2-7	16	NA	CASRNKVRQGDHEQYF
TRBV5-4	TRBJ1-2	14	NA	CASSVGQANYGYTF
TRBV18	TRBJ2-5	17	NA	CASSQFPPEGAGETQYF
TRBV27	TRBJ1-6	14	once	CASSPGTGELPLHF
TRBV4-2	TRBJ1-2	16	NA	CASSHAGRGPKDGYTF
TRBV25-1	TRBJ2-1	15	NA	CASIAAGGPYNEQFF
TRBV7-9	TRBJ1-4	12	NA	CASSRLGEKLFF
TRBV7-3	TRBJ2-2	14	NA	CASRESGAGGELFF
TRBV7-9	TRBJ2-2	16	NA	CASSESSGGNTGELFF
TRBV4-3	NA	16	NA	CASSQDKAGGPYEQYF
TRBV7-9	TRBJ2-2	16	NA	CASSLAWTGNTGELFF
TRBV29-1	TRBJ2-2	17	NA	CSVTGTSGRGSTGELFF
TRBV4-3	TRBJ1-1	15	NA	CASSQDAGRYTEAFF
TRBV5-6	TRBJ2-3	15	NA	CASIEAGGPIDTQYF
TRBV11-2	TRBJ2-5	15	NA	CASKGTGWSRETQYF
TRBV4-1	TRBJ2-5	13	NA	CASSTGGRETQYF
TRBV5-5	TRBJ1-1	14	NA	CASSWTGGATEAFF
TRBV4-3	TRBJ1-3	16	NA	CASSQDFRASGNTIYF
TRBV6-6	TRBJ2-1	15	NA	CASSQGLAGNNEQFF
TRBV10-3	TRBJ2-7	15	once	CATTGMTGYTYEQYF
TRBV29-1	TRBJ2-3	15	NA	CSVEVMEGPTDTQYF
TRBV19	TRBJ1-2	15	NA	CASSRRQTLNYGYTF
TRBV6-1	TRBJ2-5	16	NA	CASSGDLAGGIETQYF